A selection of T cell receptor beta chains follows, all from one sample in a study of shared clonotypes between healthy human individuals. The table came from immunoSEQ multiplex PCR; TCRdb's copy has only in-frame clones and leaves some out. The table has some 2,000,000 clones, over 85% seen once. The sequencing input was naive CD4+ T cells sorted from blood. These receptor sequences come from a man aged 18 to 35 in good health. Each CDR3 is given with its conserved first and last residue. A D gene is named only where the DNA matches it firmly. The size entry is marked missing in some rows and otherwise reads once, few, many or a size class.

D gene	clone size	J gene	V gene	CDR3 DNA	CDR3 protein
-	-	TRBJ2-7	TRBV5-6	TGTGCCAGCAGCTCAACGCCGAGCGGTATCTACGAGCAGTACTTC	CASSSTPSGIYEQYF
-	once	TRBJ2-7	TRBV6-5	TGTGCCAGCAGTTACCAGCGGCTGGGGATATACGAGCAGTACTTC	CASSYQRLGIYEQYF
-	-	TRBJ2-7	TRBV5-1	TGCGCCAGCAGCTTGACTGGGGCCGCCTACGAGCAGTACTTC	CASSLTGAAYEQYF
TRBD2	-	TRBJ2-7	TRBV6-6	TGTGCCAGCAGGCCGGGAGGGGACTACGAGCAGTACTTC	CASRPGGDYEQYF
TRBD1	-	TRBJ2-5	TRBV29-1	TGCAGCTGGGGACAGCTCCAAGAGACCCAGTACTTC	CSWGQLQETQYF
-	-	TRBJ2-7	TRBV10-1	TGCGCCAGCAGTGAGTCGATAGTACACGACGAGCAGTACTTC	CASSESIVHDEQYF
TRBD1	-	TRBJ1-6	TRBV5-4	TGTGCCAGCAGCCTACGACAGGGGTATAATTCACCCCTCCACTTT	CASSLRQGYNSPLHF
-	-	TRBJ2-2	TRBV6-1	TGTGCCTCCATACAAGACACCGGGGAGCTGTTTTTT	CASIQDTGELFF
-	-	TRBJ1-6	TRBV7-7	TGTGCTAGCAGCCCCGAAAGGGGTTCACCCCTCCACTTT	CASSPERGSPLHF
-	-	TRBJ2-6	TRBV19	TGTGCCAGTAGTCCACTCTGGTGGGCCAACGTCCTGACTTTC	CASSPLWWANVLTF
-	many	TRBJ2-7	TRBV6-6	TGTGCCAGCAGTTACCTGGGGGACGAGCAGTACTTC	CASSYLGDEQYF
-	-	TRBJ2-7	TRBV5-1	TGCGCCAGCAGCCCGGCCTCCTACGAGCAGTACTTC	CASSPASYEQYF
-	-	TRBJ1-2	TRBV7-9	TGTGCCAGCAGCTTAGGAGCCGGGACGGCGGGCTATGGCTACATCTTC	CASSLGAGTAGYGYIF
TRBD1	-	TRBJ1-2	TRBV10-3	TGTGCCATCAGAGAAACGGGACAGACAGACGGCTACACCTTC	CAIRETGQTDGYTF
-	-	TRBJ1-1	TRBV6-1	TGTGCCAGCAATATAGGACGGCAAATGAACACTGAAGCTTTCTTT	CASNIGRQMNTEAFF
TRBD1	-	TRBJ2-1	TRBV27	TGTGCCAGCAGTTTTGGGGACAGGGGTCCTGAGCAGTTCTTC	CASSFGDRGPEQFF
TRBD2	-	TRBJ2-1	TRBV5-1	TGCGCCAGCAGCTATTACGAGACTAGCGGTTACAATGAGCAGTTCTTC	CASSYYETSGYNEQFF
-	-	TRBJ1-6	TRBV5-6	TGTGCCAGCAGCTCCGGCCTCAGGGGTACTTCACCCCTCCACTTT	CASSSGLRGTSPLHF
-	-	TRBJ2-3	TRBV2	TGTGCCAGCAGTGAAGAAAGCACAGATACGCAGTATTTT	CASSEESTDTQYF
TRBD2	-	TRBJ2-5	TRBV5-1	TGCGCCAGCAGCGGAGACCCCTGGCGGGGGGGGCGAGAGACCCAGTACTTC	CASSGDPWRGGRETQYF
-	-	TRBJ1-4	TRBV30	TGTGCCTGGAGGCGGAGGGGAGGGGAAAAACTGTTTTTT	CAWRRRGGEKLFF
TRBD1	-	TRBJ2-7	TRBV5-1	TGCGCCAGCAGCGTCCGGGACAGGGGCTACGAGCAGTACTTC	CASSVRDRGYEQYF
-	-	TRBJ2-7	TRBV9	TGTGCCAGCAGCGTCTCTCACTGGCCCTACGAGCAGTACTTC	CASSVSHWPYEQYF
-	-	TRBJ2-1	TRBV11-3	TGTGCCAGCAGCTATGGTAGCGGTGAGCAGTTCTTC	CASSYGSGEQFF
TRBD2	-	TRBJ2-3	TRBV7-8	TGTGCCAGCAGCCCACTCGGACTAGCGGGGGGCACAGATACGCAGTATTTT	CASSPLGLAGGTDTQYF
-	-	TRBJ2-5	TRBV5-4	TGTGCCAGCAGCCGGGGGGCTGGGGAGACCCAGTACTTC	CASSRGAGETQYF
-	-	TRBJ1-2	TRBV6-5	TGTGCCAGCAGCCCACGTAATCACTATGGCTACACCTTC	CASSPRNHYGYTF
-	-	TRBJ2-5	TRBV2	TGTGCCAGCAGGGGAACAGGGTTCCAAGAGACCCAGTACTTC	CASRGTGFQETQYF
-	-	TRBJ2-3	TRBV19	TGTGCCAGTAGTACGTTAGGGGATACGCAGTATTTT	CASSTLGDTQYF
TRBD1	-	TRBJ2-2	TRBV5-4	TGTGCCAGCAGTTCTACAGGGGGCCAAACCGGGGAGCTGTTTTTT	CASSSTGGQTGELFF
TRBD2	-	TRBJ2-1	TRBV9	TGTGCCAGCAGCGTAGGGACATTACTAGCGGGCGCACCCTACAATGAGCAGTTCTTC	CASSVGTLLAGAPYNEQFF
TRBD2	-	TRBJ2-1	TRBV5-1	TGCGCCAGCAGCTTGGAGGTTAGTCTAGCGGTAAATCAGTTCTTC	CASSLEVSLAVNQFF
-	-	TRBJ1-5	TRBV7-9	TGTGCCAGCAGCCTAGGACAGAAGAATCAGCCCCAGCATTTT	CASSLGQKNQPQHF
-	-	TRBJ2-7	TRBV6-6	TGTGCCAGCAGTTTCGGGCCCGGCCGAGAGCAGTACTTC	CASSFGPGREQYF
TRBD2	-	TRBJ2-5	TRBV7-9	TGTGCCAGCAGCTCCCAGCGGGGGGGACAGACCCAGTACTTC	CASSSQRGGQTQYF
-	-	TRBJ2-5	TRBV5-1	TGCGCCAGCAGCTTGACAGGGTGGGTCCAAGAGACCCAGTACTTC	CASSLTGWVQETQYF
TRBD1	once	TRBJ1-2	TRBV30	TGTGCCTGGACCCTGACAGGGGGCACGCGGGGCTACACCTTC	CAWTLTGGTRGYTF